This T cell receptor (beta chain) was retrieved from a study of CD8+ T cells in alopecia areata. About the study: Treatment of the treated patients consisted of oral tofacitinib, 5 to 10 mg twice daily. The study, taken as a whole, reports: Lesional scalp, notably in alopecia totalis/universalis, had clonality above that of normal scalp. Uncertainty remains about how baseline CD8+ expansion links to response, with one nonresponder.

J was trimmed by 4 bases and V by 1 base; bases with no gene match: 3. The CDR3 totals 15 residues. Germline CDR1 and CDR2: SGHRS and YFSETQ. In regard to this clone: Its antigen remains unknown.

Described treatment: oral pan-JAK inhibitor, 5-10 mg twice daily. Both peripheral blood and punch biopsies of lesional scalp skin were obtained from patients who had alopecia areata. Sequencing templates came from extracted RNA that was reverse transcribed into cDNA. TCRdb keeps only in-frame clones here, not all; method: immunoSEQ multiplex PCR. This table has about 120,000 clones, roughly 50% appearing once. The rearrangement joins TRBV5-1 to TRBJ2-2; 8 positions agree with TRBD2. The clonotype was recovered from a human donor with alopecia areata. The sequenced sample was CD4+ T cells sorted from blood, obtained at week 24, from a patient treated with tofacitinib. CDR3 in amino acids: CASSLSSGVTGELFF. As DNA, the CDR3 is TGCGCCAGCAGCTTGAGTAGCGGGGTCACCGGGGAGCTGTTTTTT.